This T cell receptor (beta chain) is from a study of T-cell reconstitution after alpha-beta-depleted transplantation in children. This clonotype appeared a few times. Unique molecular identifiers were built into the TCRbeta library. TCRdb re-analysed the PCR reads in MiXCR, keeping a single row per CDR3 protein. The sample consists of over 550,000 distinct CDR3 sequences, over 9.5% of them appearing once. V trimming: 1 base; J trimming: 3 bases; junction bases outside the gene matches: 13. The V gene's germline CDR1 is KGHSH and CDR2 LQKENI. The CDR3 sequence is 18 residues long. The clonotype comes from a human donor who donated a stem cell graft to a child with acute myeloid leukemia. The chain links TRBV18 to TRBJ2-7, with 9 bases fitting TRBD2. The sample in question was PBMCs from the stem cell graft donor, obtained from the stem cell graft. The CDR3: CASSPQRASGASHYEQYF. The DNA of the CDR3 is TGTGCCAGCTCACCACAGAGGGCTAGCGGGGCCTCCCACTACGAGCAGTACTTC.